This is a list of T cell receptor beta chains from one sample in a study of control samples from healthy donors and cancer patients. Libraries were prepared by immunoSEQ multiplex PCR; TCRdb keeps only in-frame clonotypes and omits some of them. Among about 94,000 clones, just over 90% were seen once, and the ten largest hold 3.5% to 4.5%. The material sequenced was blood. The receptor set was obtained from a woman younger than 35 in good health. Each CDR3 is given with its conserved first and last residue. D genes are given only for firm matches. Where a row states a size, it is once, few, many or the class of an expanded clone; other rows omit it.

j_call,v_call,clone_size,d_call,cdr3_nt,cdr3_aa
TRBJ1-1,TRBV5-1,-,-,TGCGCCAGCAGCTTGGCCGTGAACACTGAAGCTTTCTTT,CASSLAVNTEAFF
TRBJ1-1,TRBV7-3,-,TRBD1,TGTGCCAGCAGTCCTGACAGGGAGGAAGCTTTCTTT,CASSPDREEAFF
TRBJ1-4,TRBV9,-,TRBD1,TGTGCCAGCAGCGTAGGTGGTACAGGGGATGAAAAACTGTTTTTT,CASSVGGTGDEKLFF
TRBJ2-2,TRBV5-5,-,TRBD2,TGTGCCAGCTCCGGGACACCAGGACTAGCGGGGGGGCCCGGGGAGCTGTTTTTT,CASSGTPGLAGGPGELFF
TRBJ1-1,TRBV2,-,TRBD1,TGTGCCAGCAGTGCCGACCCACAGGGGGACACTGAAGCTTTCTTT,CASSADPQGDTEAFF
TRBJ1-2,TRBV6-5,once,-,TGTGCCAGCAGTACGACGGGACGTACCTATGGCTACACCTTC,CASSTTGRTYGYTF
TRBJ2-3,TRBV6-4,once,TRBD2,TGTGCCAGCAGTGAGCGGGGGGGCACAGATACGCAGTATTTT,CASSERGGTDTQYF
TRBJ2-7,TRBV3-1/TRBV3-2,-,-,TGTGCCAGCAGCCAAGGCTTCGGGACACCATACGAGCAGTACTTC,CASSQGFGTPYEQYF
TRBJ1-1,TRBV13,once,-,TGTGCCAGCAGCCCTCCCGCCAACAGGAACACTGAAGCTTTCTTT,CASSPPANRNTEAFF
TRBJ2-3,TRBV6-6,-,TRBD1,TGTGCCAGCAGTTCTGGACAGGGGGCCACAGATACGCAGTATTTT,CASSSGQGATDTQYF
TRBJ1-5,TRBV20-1,-,-,TGCAGTGCTAGTCTCATAAATCAGCCCCAGCATTTT,CSASLINQPQHF
TRBJ1-5,TRBV12-3/TRBV12-4,-,-,TGTGCAGCAGGAGGGGGTAAGCCCCAGCATTTT,CAAGGGKPQHF
TRBJ1-6,TRBV11-2,-,TRBD1,TGTGCCAGCAGCCCCACGACAGGGGGCGGGATTTCACCCCTCCACTTT,CASSPTTGGGISPLHF
TRBJ2-2,TRBV27,-,TRBD1,TGTGCCAGCAGCCGGGACAGGGGCACCGGGGAGCTGTTTTTT,CASSRDRGTGELFF
TRBJ1-2,TRBV6-1,-,TRBD1,TGTGCCAGCAGTGACGGGACAGAACTTAATGGCTACACCTTC,CASSDGTELNGYTF
TRBJ2-1,TRBV6-5,-,TRBD2,TGTGCCAGCAATAGCGGGGGGGATCTTTATGAGCAGTTCTTC,CASNSGGDLYEQFF
TRBJ2-3,TRBV5-8,-,-,TGTGCCAGCAGCCCCTGGGGGCACAGGGAAACAGATACGCAGTATTTT,CASSPWGHRETDTQYF
TRBJ1-2,TRBV6-6,-,TRBD1,TGTGCCAGCAGTCACAGGGGGAACTATGGCTACACCTTC,CASSHRGNYGYTF
TRBJ1-3,TRBV11-2,once,-,TGTGCCAGCAGCTTACGAACAGCTGGAAACACCATATATTTT,CASSLRTAGNTIYF
TRBJ2-7,TRBV10-2,-,-,TGCGCCAGCAGTGATTCCCCCGGGGAGCAGTACTTC,CASSDSPGEQYF
TRBJ2-1,TRBV15,-,TRBD2,TGTGCCACCAGCAGAGATCCGCCTAGCGGGCCCCTGGCGGAGCAGTTCTTC,CATSRDPPSGPLAEQFF
TRBJ1-1,TRBV11-2,-,-,TGTGCCAGCAGCCCGCTTTCGATTTCGAACACTGAAGCTTTCTTT,CASSPLSISNTEAFF
TRBJ2-1,TRBV15,-,-,TGTGCCACCAGCAGAGATCGAGCAGGTGGCCCCTCCTACAATGAGCAGTTCTTC,CATSRDRAGGPSYNEQFF
TRBJ1-5,TRBV24-1,-,-,TGTGCCACCAGTGATCATGGGGATAGCAATCAGCCCCAGCATTTT,CATSDHGDSNQPQHF
TRBJ1-4,TRBV11-3,-,-,TGTGCCAGCAGCTCCCCCCAACCGATCCTGCCCCTAGGAAAACTGTTTTTT,CASSSPQPILPLGKLFF
TRBJ2-7,TRBV5-6,-,TRBD2,TGTGCCAGCAGCTCCCAAGCGGGGTCCGCCTACGAGCAGTACTTC,CASSSQAGSAYEQYF
TRBJ2-3,TRBV10-3,-,TRBD1,TGTGCCATCAGGGAAAATACAGGGGGAGGCACAGATACGCAGTATTTT,CAIRENTGGGTDTQYF
TRBJ1-1,TRBV5-6,-,-,TGTGCCAGCAGCAAAGTCGACCACACTGAAGCTTTCTTT,CASSKVDHTEAFF
TRBJ2-3,TRBV7-9,-,-,TGTGCCAACCGAACAACAAAAGGCATACGAAGCACAGATACGCAGTATTTT,CANRTTKGIRSTDTQYF
TRBJ2-7,TRBV7-2,-,-,TGTGCCAGCAGCTTAGGGTGGGGTGGAGGGTACGAGCAGTACTTC,CASSLGWGGGYEQYF
TRBJ2-1,TRBV6-2/TRBV6-3,few,-,TGTGCCAGCAGTTACTCGGACACCTACAATGAGCAGTTCTTC,CASSYSDTYNEQFF
TRBJ1-5,TRBV6-5,-,-,TGTGCCAGCAAGAATGAGTTGGCGAGCAATCAGCCCCAGCATTTT,CASKNELASNQPQHF
TRBJ1-1,TRBV18,-,-,TGTGCCAGCTCACCTCGACTAGGGAACACTGAAGCTTTCTTT,CASSPRLGNTEAFF
TRBJ1-2,TRBV2,-,-,TGTGCCAGCAGTCCCACTCTGGGCTATGGCTACACCTTC,CASSPTLGYGYTF
TRBJ2-3,TRBV18,-,TRBD1,TGTGCCAGCTCACCACTGAAGTCGACAGGGGTAATTGATACGCAGTATTTT,CASSPLKSTGVIDTQYF
TRBJ1-4,TRBV6-5,-,-,TGTGCCAGCAGCCCGGGACTCGGTAATGAAAAACTGTTTTTT,CASSPGLGNEKLFF
TRBJ1-3,TRBV6-5,-,-,TGTGCCAGCAGTTCCTCGGGCCGCAGGACTGGAAACACCATATATTTT,CASSSSGRRTGNTIYF
TRBJ2-3,TRBV5-1,-,-,TGCGCCAGCAGCCTGGAACCAGGGGATACGCAGTATTTT,CASSLEPGDTQYF
TRBJ1-2,TRBV9,-,-,TGTGCCAGCAGTACAACCCAAGACAGCCTGAGCACCTTC,CASSTTQDSLSTF
TRBJ1-1,TRBV3-1/TRBV3-2,-,TRBD1,TGTGCCAGCAGGGACGGAGGGACAGCCACTGAAGCTTTCTTT,CASRDGGTATEAFF
TRBJ2-3,TRBV3-1/TRBV3-2,-,-,TGTGCCAGCAGCCAGTGGGGAGATGGGGGGACAGATACGCAGTATTTT,CASSQWGDGGTDTQYF
TRBJ2-5,TRBV29-1,-,-,TGCAGCGTTGAAGACTTGGGCCGGCGGGAGACCCAGTACTTC,CSVEDLGRRETQYF
TRBJ1-1,TRBV6-5,-,-,TGTGCCACAAACTCGGCGGGTAACACTGAAGCTTTCTTT,CATNSAGNTEAFF
TRBJ2-1,TRBV6-5,-,TRBD2,TGTGCCAGCTCGGTTGGGCGGGGGGGCCGGTATGAGCAGTTCTTC,CASSVGRGGRYEQFF
TRBJ2-3,TRBV3-1/TRBV3-2,-,-,TGTGCCAGCAGCCAAATGCCGGGCCGTGAGCAGTATTTT,CASSQMPGREQYF
TRBJ1-3,TRBV18,-,-,TGTGCCAGCTCACCCCCAACGGACTCTGGAAACACCATATATTTT,CASSPPTDSGNTIYF
TRBJ1-1,TRBV5-1,-,-,TGCGCCAGCAGCTTGTTGGGGCTAGTCGATAAAGGGGCTTTCTTT,CASSLLGLVDKGAFF
TRBJ1-2,TRBV27,-,-,TGTGCCAGCAGTTCGGGGGATTTAAGAGGCTACACCTTC,CASSSGDLRGYTF
TRBJ1-1,TRBV13,-,-,TGTGCCAGCAGCTCCTACTTTTCGGACACAAAAATATCTTTCTTT,CASSSYFSDTKISFF
TRBJ1-4,TRBV11-2,-,TRBD1,TGTGCCAGCAGCGCAATGGGACAGGGGGAGGGTGAAAAACTGTTTTTT,CASSAMGQGEGEKLFF
TRBJ2-7,TRBV5-5,many,-,TGTGCCAGCAGCTTGAGGGGGACGGACTACGAGCAGTACTTC,CASSLRGTDYEQYF
TRBJ2-7,TRBV7-2,-,-,TGTGCCAGCAGCTATTTAGGGGGCTACGAGCAGTACTTC,CASSYLGGYEQYF
TRBJ2-3,TRBV6-2/TRBV6-3,few,-,TGTGCCACCAGCCCTCCCACGGGCAATCCTACAGATACGCAGTATTTT,CATSPPTGNPTDTQYF
TRBJ2-7,TRBV7-8,-,-,TGTGCCAGCAGCCCGGGGGTTCGGCAGTACTTC,CASSPGVRQYF